This T cell receptor (beta chain) derives from a study of blood T cell repertoires in COVID-19. Whole-study context: Samples representing acute and convalescent COVID-19 were sourced from the United States, Italy and Spain. Nucleic acid was either cDNA or gDNA, and it came from T cells, B-cell-depleted T cells, or PBMCs.

Original processing notes: The assay estimated nucleated cells by amplifying reference gene primers. Produced via immunoSEQ multiplex PCR; TCRdb's table is partial and in-frame only. That table is the source of V, J and clone size, and D and trimming were worked out from the DNA. The sample holds 200,000 to 250,000 clones, 70% to 90% seen once. J lost 2 bases, V lost 6 bases, and 9 bases had no gene match. The germline V gene encodes CDR1 ENHRY and CDR2 SYGVKD. The CDR3 runs to 15 residues. Sequenced sample: peripheral blood. This receptor was taken from a human donor in a cohort sampled during active COVID-19. The chain uses TRBV10-3 and TRBJ2-7, with 8 bases matching TRBD2. The CDR3 spells CAISGREGRTYEQYF. The CDR3 coding sequence is TGTGCCATCAGCGGGAGGGAAGGGCGGACCTACGAGCAGTACTTC.